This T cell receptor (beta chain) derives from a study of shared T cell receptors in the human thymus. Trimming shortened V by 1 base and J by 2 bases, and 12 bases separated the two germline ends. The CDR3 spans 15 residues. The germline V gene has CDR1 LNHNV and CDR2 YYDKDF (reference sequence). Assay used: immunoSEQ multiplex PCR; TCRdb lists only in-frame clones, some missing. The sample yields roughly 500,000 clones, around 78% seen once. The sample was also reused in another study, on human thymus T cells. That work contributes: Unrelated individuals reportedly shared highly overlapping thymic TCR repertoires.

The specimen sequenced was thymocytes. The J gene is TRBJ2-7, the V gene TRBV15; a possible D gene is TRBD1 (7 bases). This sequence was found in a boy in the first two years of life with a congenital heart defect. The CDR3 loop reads CATSRGQGGTYEQYF. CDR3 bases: TGTGCCACCAGCAGAGGACAGGGAGGAACCTACGAGCAGTACTTC. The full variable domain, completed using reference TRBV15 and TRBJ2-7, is DAMVIQNPRYQVTQFGKPVTLSCSQTLNHNVMYWYQQKSSQAPKLLFHYYDKDFNNEADTPDNFQSRRPNTSFCFLDIRSPGLGDTAMYLCATSRGQGGTYEQYFGPGTRLTVT.